The 16 T cell receptor beta chains below were found in one sample sequenced in a study of blood T cells in healthy people across ages. Together with a sample-barcoded 5' primer, a J-beta primer mix was included in a second PCR lasting about 6 to 11 cycles. Using its own MiXCR run on the 5' RACE reads, TCRdb lists one record per CDR3 protein. The repertoire consists of approximately 1,100,000 distinct CDR3 sequences, with 45% occurring once and the leading ten covering approximately 17%. Sequences were obtained from blood. These receptors were collected from a woman aged 60 to 75 in good health.

The chain joins TRBV28 to TRBJ2-2; D is ambiguous. Germline lookup yields CDR1 MDHEN and CDR2 SYDVKM. This CDR3 region has 13 residues. V was trimmed by 6 bases and J by 4 bases, leaving 9 bases between them. The chain's CDR3 is CASSYPPTGELFF. CDR3 nucleotides: TGTGCCAGCAGCTACCCCCCCACCGGGGAGCTGTTTTTT.

This clonotype appeared many times. The chain couples TRBV5-1 to TRBJ2-5, with 8 bases that match TRBD2. CDR3 length equals 17 residues. J lost 2 bases, V lost 4 bases, and 13 bases had no gene match. Germline V gene sequence: CDR1 SGHRS, CDR2 YFSETQ. CDR3 bases: TGCGCCAGCAGCAGGTCGAACCTAGCGGGCCAACAAGAGACCCAGTACTTC. As protein: CASSRSNLAGQQETQYF. The whole variable domain, remainder taken from reference TRBV5-1 and TRBJ2-5, is KAGVTQTPRYLIKTRGQQVTLSCSPISGHRSVSWYQQTPGQGLQFLFEYFSETQRNKGNFPGRFSGRQFSNSRSEMNVSTLELGDSALYLCASSRSNLAGQQETQYFGPGTRLLVL.

Turning to this clonotype: This sequence may be a read error, since a much larger clone differs from it by one base. The V and J genes are TRBV7-7 and TRBJ2-1; a weak D match, TRBD2 (5 bases). Looked up from germline, CDR1 is SSHAT and CDR2 is FNYEAQ (reference sequence). This CDR3 spans 15 amino acids. CDR3 coding DNA: TGTGCCTGCAGCTTAGGACTGGGGAGTGGCGATGAGCAGTTCTTC. This translates into CACSLGLGSGDEQFF.

This rearrangement joins TRBV4-1 to TRBJ2-1; 11 bases are a match to TRBD1. The CDR3 consists of 18 residues. J lost 4 bases, V lost 1 base, and 9 bases had no gene match. Germline CDR1 reads MGHRA; CDR2 reads YSYEKL. The CDR3 sequence: CASSQVGTGGSRYNEQFF. The CDR3 DNA sequence: TGCGCCAGCAGCCAAGTTGGGACAGGGGGTTCCAGGTACAATGAGCAGTTCTTC.

In this sample, this clonotype turned up a few times. V usage is TRBV29-1 and J usage is TRBJ2-5; 9 nucleotides agree with TRBD1. With the DNA end fitting TRBJ2-7 better, the J assignment may be wrong. This CDR3 contains 16 residues. Per germline, CDR1 SQVTM and CDR2 ANQGSEA. In DNA, the CDR3 is TGCAGCGTTCTCTCGCCCGGACAGGGGAAAAGTCACGAGCAGTACTTC. Residues: CSVLSPGQGKSHEQYF.

The chain combines TRBV5-4 with TRBJ2-7; TRBD1 matches at 9 bases. The CDR3 length is 14 residues. Germline V gene data show CDR1 as SGHNT and CDR2 as YYREEE (reference sequence). Trimming removed 3 bases from V and 6 bases from J; junction bases left unmatched: 7. The CDR3 DNA reads TGTGCCAGCAGCTACGATACAGGGGGCGGCGAGCAGTACTTC. Translated, it gives CASSYDTGGGEQYF.

The chain uses TRBV7-9 and TRBJ2-1; 11 nucleotides match TRBD2. The J segment lost 7 bases and the V segment lost 2 bases, leaving 7 bases of the junction unmatched. The CDR3 is 16 residues long. CDR1 SEHNR and CDR2 FQNEAQ come from the germline V gene (reference sequence). The CDR3 protein is CASSLSLLAGVNEQFF. The CDR3, as DNA: TGTGCCAGCAGCTTATCCCTACTAGCGGGAGTGAATGAGCAGTTCTTC. The whole variable domain, remainder taken from reference TRBV7-9 and TRBJ2-1, is DTGVSQNPRHKITKRGQNVTFRCDPISEHNRLYWYRQTLGQGPEFLTYFQNEAQLEKSRLLSDRFSAERPKGSFSTLEIQRTEQGDSAMYLCASSLSLLAGVNEQFFGPGTRLTVL.

For the CDR3, the DNA is TGTGCCAGCAGTCGCTCGCCTGGACTAGCTGGAGATACGCAGTATTTT. It is translated as CASSRSPGLAGDTQYF. The chain uses TRBV27 and TRBJ2-3; 8 nucleotides align to TRBD2. J lost 5 bases, V lost 5 bases, and 12 bases had no gene match. The CDR3 covers 16 residues. Germline CDR1 reads MNHEY; CDR2 reads SMNVEV (reference sequence).

This rearrangement joins TRBV10-3 to TRBJ2-1; D gene unclear. Germline CDR1 ENHRY, CDR2 SYGVKD. This CDR3 contains 12 residues. With 7 bases removed from V and 5 bases from J, the gap between germline ends came to 9 bases. For the CDR3, the DNA is TGTGCCATCAACTCCAACGACAATGAGCAGTTCTTC. It specifies CAINSNDNEQFF.

This clonotype was observed a single time. The chain is built from TRBV2 and TRBJ1-6; D ambiguous. The CDR3 sequence is 16 residues long. Germline assignment: CDR1 SNHLY and CDR2 FYNNEI. Trimming cost V 5 bases and J 3 bases, with 14 bases left between them. The CDR3 DNA sequence: TGTGCCAGCAGTCCAGGAGGTGCGAACTATAATTCACCCCTCCACTTT. Its protein product is CASSPGGANYNSPLHF.

This chain links TRBV6-2 or TRBV6-3 with TRBJ2-3, with 12 bases matching TRBD2. The CDR3 has 17 residues. CDR1 and CDR2 from the germline V gene are MNHEY and SVGEGT. The junction had 14 bases not matched to a gene; V was cut back by 11 bases and J by 2 bases. This CDR3 reads CACNLAGGPVPTDTQYF. DNA of the CDR3: TGTGCCTGCAACCTAGCGGGAGGGCCCGTCCCCACAGATACGCAGTATTTT.

This clonotype was picked up one time. V is TRBV12-3 or TRBV12-4 and J is TRBJ2-4; tentative D call: TRBD1 (5 bases). Trimming removed 6 bases from V and 6 bases from J, with 18 bases in between. The CDR3 extends over 15 amino acids. CDR3 in amino acids: CASSLRQKTGNIQYF. CDR3 bases: TGTGCCAGCAGCCTCCGACAGAAAACGGGAAACATTCAGTACTTC.

This clonotype came up a few times. The chain joins TRBV12-3 or TRBV12-4 to TRBJ2-7; perhaps TRBD1 as D (6 bases). Trimming left V 6 bases short and J 3 bases short, with 15 bases between. This CDR3 has 14 amino acids. In DNA, the CDR3 is TGTGCCAGCAGGCCCGGACTCAGGGGCTACGAGCAGTACTTC. It is translated as CASRPGLRGYEQYF.

The chain couples TRBV20-1 to TRBJ1-4; 7 nucleotides align to TRBD1. The CDR3 runs to 12 residues. Germline assignment: CDR1 DFQATT and CDR2 SNEGSKA (reference sequence). Trimming took 6 bases from V and 8 from J; bases not matched to a gene: 6. CDR3 in DNA: TGCAGTGCGAGGGGACAGCACGAAAAACTGTTTTTT. It is translated as CSARGQHEKLFF.

V usage is TRBV7-2 and J usage is TRBJ2-1; a weak D match, TRBD1 (7 bases). From germline, CDR1 is SGHTA and CDR2 FQGNSA. V gave up 0 bases and J gave up 4 bases, with 13 bases separating them. The CDR3 extends over 16 amino acids. DNA for the CDR3: TGTGCCAGCAGCTTAGCCTCGACAGGGAGGTACAATGAGCAGTTCTTC. It is translated as CASSLASTGRYNEQFF.

This chain connects TRBV28 to TRBJ2-7, with 8 bases aligning to TRBD1. Germline lookup yields CDR1 MDHEN and CDR2 SYDVKM. This CDR3 region has 16 residues. V was clipped by 8 bases and J by 2 bases; unmatched bases: 14. The CDR3 region has the DNA TGTGCCAGCCGGGGAAGCTCCGACAGGGGCCCCTACGAGCAGTACTTC. Protein product: CASRGSSDRGPYEQYF.